What follows describes a single TCR beta chain. Its cognate antigen is unknown. The CDR3 consists of 17 residues. V dropped 7 bases and J dropped 4; count of bases not matched to a gene: 13. Germline V lookup: CDR1 MDHEN, CDR2 SYDVKM. Both 60 Vbeta primers and 13 Jbeta primers went into the PCR. The assay was immunoSEQ multiplex PCR, and TCRdb's table has in-frame clones only and misses some. The sample holds over 250,000 clones; under 80% are singletons and the top ten take about 2.1%. The source of the sample is a study of cytomegalovirus exposure and HLA in healthy donors. The study, taken as a whole, reports: The authors later found TCR association rates varying by HLA locus, with DRB1 most and HLA-C fewest.

Sequences were obtained from PBMCs. V gene TRBV28 combines with J gene TRBJ2-2, with 9 nucleotides matching TRBD1. The sequence was collected from a female donor in good health and CMV-seronegative. This CDR3 is CASTRLRDRAGTGELFF. CDR3 nucleotides: TGTGCCAGCACTCGCCTCCGGGACAGGGCCGGCACCGGGGAGCTGTTTTTT.